A selection of T cell receptor beta chains follows, all from one sample in a study of blood T cell repertoires in COVID-19. Sequencing was performed with immunoSEQ multiplex PCR; in TCRdb, only in-frame clones are kept and a portion is missing. The repertoire includes tens of thousands of clones, 80% to 90% of them detected once, and 4.5% to 5% sits in the top ten. What was sequenced was peripheral blood. Source of these receptors: a woman aged 45-60 years with active COVID-19. Each CDR3 is given with its conserved first and last residue. A D gene is named only where the DNA matches it firmly. The size of a clone is reported for some rows only, either as once, few or many, or as a class for expanded clones.

j_gene,v_gene,d_gene,abundance,CDR3aa,CDR3nt
TRBJ1-2,TRBV30,.,.,CAWTPPGFYGYTF,TGTGCCTGGACCCCCCCGGGTTTCTATGGCTACACCTTC
TRBJ1-2,TRBV4-2,TRBD1,.,CASSQEGTQGAVYGYTF,TGTGCCAGCAGCCAAGAAGGGACGCAGGGGGCAGTCTATGGCTACACCTTC
TRBJ1-2,TRBV7-3,.,.,CASSYQGNYGYTF,TGTGCCAGCAGTTATCAGGGGAACTATGGCTACACCTTC
TRBJ1-1,TRBV19,.,.,CASSILQGRTEAFF,TGTGCCAGTAGTATTCTACAGGGCAGGACTGAAGCTTTCTTT
TRBJ2-5,TRBV15,.,.,CATSSGGGQSVYF,TGTGCCACCAGCAGTGGAGGGGGCCAGAGCGTGTACTTC
TRBJ1-6,TRBV19,TRBD1,.,CASSILLTGGNSPLHF,TGTGCCAGTAGTATCCTTCTGACAGGGGGGAATTCACCCCTCCACTTT
TRBJ2-2,TRBV11-2,.,.,CASSWAPNTGELFF,TGTGCCAGCAGCTGGGCTCCGAACACCGGGGAGCTGTTTTTT
TRBJ2-2,TRBV2,.,.,CASRAGELFF,TGTGCCAGCCGCGCCGGGGAGCTGTTTTTT
TRBJ1-4,TRBV24-1,TRBD1,once,CATSEAGTEARRKTVF,TGTGCCACCAGTGAAGCCGGGACAGAGGCCCGGCGGAAAACTGTTTTT
TRBJ2-3,TRBV7-9,.,.,CASSLQGSTDTQYF,TGTGCCAGCAGCCTTCAGGGAAGCACAGATACGCAGTATTTT
TRBJ2-7,TRBV6-5,TRBD2,.,CASSYSAGVSYEQYF,TGTGCCAGCAGTTACTCCGCGGGAGTGTCCTACGAGCAGTACTTC
TRBJ2-1,TRBV6-5,TRBD2,.,CASSTGLGGTEQFF,TGTGCCAGCAGCACGGGCCTGGGGGGGACTGAGCAGTTCTTC
TRBJ2-5,TRBV19,.,.,CASRGGVGETQYF,TGTGCCTCTCGGGGAGGCGTCGGGGAGACCCAGTACTTC
TRBJ1-1,TRBV7-6,TRBD1,.,CASSPLRGHTEAFF,TGTGCCAGCAGCCCTCTGAGGGGGCACACTGAAGCTTTCTTT
TRBJ2-1,TRBV11-3,.,.,CASSLSFGGAYNEQFF,TGTGCCAGCAGCTTATCCTTCGGGGGTGCCTACAATGAGCAGTTCTTC
TRBJ2-2,TRBV5-1,TRBD2,.,CASSQSLAGANTGELFF,TGCGCCAGCAGCCAATCCTTAGCGGGGGCGAACACCGGGGAGCTGTTTTTT
TRBJ1-3,TRBV2,TRBD1,.,CASSGGPRRGSGGNTIYF,TGTGCCAGCAGTGGGGGGCCCCGCAGGGGGTCGGGTGGAAACACCATATATTTT
TRBJ2-1,TRBV10-1,TRBD2,.,CASSGRTSGRGSYNEQFF,TGCGCCAGCAGTGGGCGGACTAGCGGGAGAGGCTCCTACAATGAGCAGTTCTTC
TRBJ1-1,TRBV18,.,medium-sized,CASSPTGGTGNTEAFF,TGTGCCAGCTCACCAACCGGAGGGACTGGGAACACTGAAGCTTTCTTT
TRBJ1-5,TRBV3-1/TRBV3-2,TRBD1,.,CASSQGQGARQPQHF,TGTGCCAGCAGCCAGGGACAGGGGGCGAGGCAGCCCCAGCATTTT
TRBJ2-3,TRBV6-5,TRBD2,once,CASIGTTTDTQYF,TGTGCCAGCATCGGGACTACCACAGATACGCAGTATTTT
TRBJ2-7,TRBV7-8,.,.,CASSQKWGRYEQYF,TGTGCCAGCAGCCAAAAATGGGGGAGGTACGAGCAGTACTTC
TRBJ2-1,TRBV12-3/TRBV12-4,TRBD2,few,CASSPSGRNEQFF,TGTGCCAGCAGTCCTAGCGGGAGAAATGAGCAGTTCTTC
TRBJ1-2,TRBV7-9,.,.,CASSFETSKPGYGYTF,TGTGCCAGCAGCTTCGAGACCTCAAAACCGGGCTATGGCTACACCTTC
TRBJ2-3,TRBV28,TRBD2,.,CASSNPPHRLAGGPRSTDTQYF,TGTGCCAGCAGCAATCCCCCCCACCGACTAGCGGGAGGGCCCCGGAGCACAGATACGCAGTATTTT
TRBJ2-1,TRBV7-3,.,.,CASSLNPPTSYNEQFF,TGTGCCAGCAGCTTAAACCCACCGACTTCCTACAATGAGCAGTTCTTC
TRBJ2-1,TRBV7-9,TRBD2,.,CASSLLAAYNEQFF,TGTGCCAGCAGCTTACTAGCGGCCTACAATGAGCAGTTCTTC
TRBJ2-6,TRBV3-1/TRBV3-2,.,few,CASSQAGGSGANVLTF,TGTGCCAGCAGCCAAGCTGGAGGGTCTGGGGCCAACGTCCTGACTTTC
TRBJ2-7,TRBV12-5,.,.,CASGGVVRAYEQYF,TGTGCTAGTGGTGGTGTCGTCAGGGCCTACGAGCAGTACTTC
TRBJ1-3,TRBV7-8,.,.,CASSPGGGGFSGNTIYF,TGTGCCAGCAGCCCAGGTGGCGGCGGGTTTTCTGGAAACACCATATATTTT
TRBJ2-1,TRBV5-6,TRBD2,.,CASSQGTNNEQFF,TGTGCCAGCAGCCAAGGGACTAACAATGAGCAGTTCTTC
TRBJ1-1,TRBV5-6,.,.,CASSFGTKDTEAFF,TGTGCCAGCAGCTTTGGGACAAAAGACACTGAAGCTTTCTTT
TRBJ1-5,TRBV21-1,.,.,CASSPTRQGARQPQHF,TGTGCCAGCAGCCCTACGAGACAGGGGGCGCGGCAGCCCCAGCATTTT
TRBJ1-5,TRBV11-2,TRBD1,.,CASSLTGRYSNQPQHF,TGTGCCAGCAGCTTGACAGGGAGGTATAGCAATCAGCCCCAGCATTTT
TRBJ2-7,TRBV6-1,.,.,CASSEEIYEQYF,TGTGCCAGCAGTGAGGAGATCTACGAGCAGTACTTC
TRBJ1-1,TRBV11-1,.,.,CASREGAGNPDTEAFF,TGTGCCAGCAGGGAAGGAGCTGGCAATCCGGACACTGAAGCTTTCTTT
TRBJ2-1,TRBV25-1,TRBD2,.,CASSELTSGRLYNEQFF,TGTGCCAGCAGTGAACTCACTAGCGGGAGGCTCTACAATGAGCAGTTCTTC
TRBJ2-3,TRBV7-2,.,.,CASTPGLVTDTQYF,TGTGCCAGCACCCCGGGACTCGTCACAGATACGCAGTATTTT
TRBJ2-5,TRBV5-1,.,.,CASSLRSVHRGETQYF,TGCGCCAGCAGCTTGAGGTCCGTTCATCGGGGAGAGACCCAGTACTTC
TRBJ2-7,TRBV7-3,.,.,CASSLRARDEQYF,.
TRBJ1-2,TRBV18,TRBD1,.,CASSLEQGKAPFYVGYTF,TGTGCCAGCTCGCTGGAACAGGGGAAGGCCCCCTTCTATGTTGGCTACACCTTC
TRBJ2-1,TRBV6-4,.,.,CASSDSPGVNEQFF,TGTGCCAGCAGTGACTCACCGGGGGTCAATGAGCAGTTCTTC
TRBJ2-5,TRBV15,TRBD1,.,CATSRSMTGGLETQYF,TGTGCCACCAGCAGATCGATGACAGGGGGCCTAGAGACCCAGTACTTC
TRBJ2-3,TRBV5-6,.,once,CASRAGLGGDTQYF,TGTGCCAGCAGGGCGGGACTGGGGGGAGATACGCAGTATTTT
TRBJ2-3,TRBV5-4,TRBD2,.,CASSLKREPFTDTQYF,TGTGCCAGCAGCTTGAAGCGGGAGCCGTTCACAGATACGCAGTATTTT
TRBJ1-1,TRBV27,TRBD1,.,CASSYRGGWDTEAFF,TGTGCCAGCAGTTACAGGGGGGGGTGGGACACTGAAGCTTTCTTT
TRBJ2-7,TRBV30,TRBD1,.,CAWSGRDRGGSEQYF,TGTGCCTGGAGTGGGCGGGACAGGGGGGGGTCCGAGCAGTACTTC
TRBJ1-5,TRBV30,TRBD1,.,CAWSTGTGGNQPQHF,TGTGCCTGGAGTACCGGGACAGGGGGCAATCAGCCCCAGCATTTT
TRBJ1-4,TRBV30,.,.,CAWGGGAGELFF,TGTGCCTGGGGGGGCGGGGCCGGCGAACTGTTTTTT
TRBJ1-6,TRBV3-1/TRBV3-2,TRBD1,.,CASSQAPGTGAGSPLHF,TGTGCCAGCAGCCAAGCCCCAGGGACAGGAGCGGGTTCACCCCTCCACTTT
TRBJ2-1,TRBV7-9,TRBD2,.,CASSKTSGRRNEQFF,TGTGCCAGCAGCAAAACTAGCGGGAGGCGGAATGAGCAGTTCTTC
TRBJ1-3,TRBV19,.,.,CASSPKGLFGNTIYF,TGTGCCAGTAGTCCTAAGGGACTTTTTGGAAACACCATATATTTT
TRBJ2-7,TRBV7-9,.,few,CASSPRSGNTYEQYF,TGTGCCAGCAGCCCTAGGTCCGGGAACACCTACGAGCAGTACTTC
TRBJ2-3,TRBV20-1,.,.,CSARAGDTQYF,TGCAGTGCTAGAGCGGGGGATACGCAGTATTTT